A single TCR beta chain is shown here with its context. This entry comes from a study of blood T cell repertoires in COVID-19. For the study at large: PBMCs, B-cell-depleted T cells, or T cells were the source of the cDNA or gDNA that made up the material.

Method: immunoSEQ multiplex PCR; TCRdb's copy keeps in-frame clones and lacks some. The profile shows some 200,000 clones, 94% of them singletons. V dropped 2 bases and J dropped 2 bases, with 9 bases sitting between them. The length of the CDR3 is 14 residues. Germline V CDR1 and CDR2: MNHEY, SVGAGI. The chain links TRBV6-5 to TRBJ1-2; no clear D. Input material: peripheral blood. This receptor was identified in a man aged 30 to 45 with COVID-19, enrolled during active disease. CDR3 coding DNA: TGTGCCAGCAGTTACAGAGGGTTAAACTATGGCTACACCTTC. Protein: CASSYRGLNYGYTF.